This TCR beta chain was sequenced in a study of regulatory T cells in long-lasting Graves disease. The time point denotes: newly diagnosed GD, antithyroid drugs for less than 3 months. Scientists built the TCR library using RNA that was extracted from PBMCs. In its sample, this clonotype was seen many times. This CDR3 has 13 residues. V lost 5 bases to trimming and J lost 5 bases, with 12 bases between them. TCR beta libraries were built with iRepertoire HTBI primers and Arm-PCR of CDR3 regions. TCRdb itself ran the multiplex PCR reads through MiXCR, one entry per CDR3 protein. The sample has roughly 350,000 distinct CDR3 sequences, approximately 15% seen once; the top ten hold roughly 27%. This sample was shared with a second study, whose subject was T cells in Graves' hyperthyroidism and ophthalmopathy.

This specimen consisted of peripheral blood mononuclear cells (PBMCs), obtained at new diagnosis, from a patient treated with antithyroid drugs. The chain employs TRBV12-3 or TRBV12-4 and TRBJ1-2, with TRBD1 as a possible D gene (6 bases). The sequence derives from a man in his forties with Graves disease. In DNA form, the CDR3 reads TGTGCCAGCAGTCCCTCCGGGACATATGGCTACACCTTC. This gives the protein CASSPSGTYGYTF.